The present T cell receptor beta chain was sequenced within a study of metastatic and nonmetastatic thyroid tumors. Background on the study: It was across blood and tumor or nodule tissue from malignant and benign thyroid patients that repertoires were compared.

This clone was observed a handful of times. This CDR3 region has 15 residues. The ends were cut back, 3 bases at V and 7 bases at J, with 16 bases in the middle. Germline V gives CDR1 MNHEY, CDR2 SVGAGI. Before thyroid surgery, none of the patients had received any treatment. As originally analysed: In papillary thyroid cancer, a distant-metastasis classifier was built using CDR3 differences across clinicopathological groups. From the PCR reads, TCRdb re-called clones with MiXCR. The V and J calls come from TCRdb's annotation, not from the publication. Of approximately 11,000 clones detected, 27% appear once; the ten largest clones hold 20% to 25%.

Sequencing input: adjacent normal tissue. The chain carries TRBV6-5 and TRBJ2-1; D is uncertain. The origin of this receptor is a male donor with papillary thyroid cancer or a benign thyroid nodule (not recorded which). Some clones in this sample may be carry-over from other donors' samples. The DNA for the CDR3 is TGTGCCAGCAGTTATTCTAGACATCAGGCGAATGAGCAGTTCTTC. It is translated as CASSYSRHQANEQFF.